The 25 T cell receptor beta chains presented below share a single source sample, sequenced in a study of blood T cell repertoires in COVID-19. Method: immunoSEQ multiplex PCR; TCRdb's copy keeps in-frame clones and lacks some. The sample shows approximately 220,000 clones, 88% of them seen only once. The material sequenced was PBMCs or T cells enriched from blood (not recorded which). Receptors originate from a woman aged 30 to 39 who had recovered from COVID-19.

The chain is built from TRBV4-1 and TRBJ1-4, with 10 bases that match TRBD1. This CDR3 has 14 amino acids. Per the germline V gene, CDR1 is MGHRA and CDR2 is YSYEKL. The V segment lost 4 bases and the J segment 5 bases; nucleotides outside the gene matches: 1. The CDR3 bases are TGCGCCAGCAGCCCGGGACAGGGGAATGAAAAACTGTTTTTT. As protein: CASSPGQGNEKLFF.

J is TRBJ2-1 and V is TRBV5-1; D may be TRBD1 (6 bases). V dropped 1 base and J dropped 5 bases, with 13 bases sitting between them. Germline V gene sequence: CDR1 SGHRS, CDR2 YFSETQ. The length of the CDR3 is 15 residues. CDR3 DNA sequence: TGCGCCAGCAGCTTGCAGGTACAGGGACACAATGAGCAGTTCTTC. Encoded protein: CASSLQVQGHNEQFF.

This chain links TRBV11-1 with TRBJ1-1; D is ambiguous. With 3 bases removed from V and 1 base from J, the gap between germline ends came to 6 bases. The germline V gene encodes CDR1 SGHAT and CDR2 FQDESV (reference sequence). This CDR3 has 13 residues. CDR3 residues: CASSFGRNTEAFF. CDR3 DNA: TGTGCCAGCAGCTTTGGGCGGAACACTGAAGCTTTCTTT.

The J gene is TRBJ1-1, the V gene TRBV5-1, with D maybe TRBD1 (5 bases). With 0 bases removed from V and 1 base from J, the gap between germline ends came to 10 bases. Germline V gene sequence: CDR1 SGHRS, CDR2 YFSETQ. The CDR3 spans 15 residues. The chain's CDR3 is CASSLAGGGNTEAFF. The CDR3 coding sequence is TGCGCCAGCAGCTTGGCTGGGGGAGGGAACACTGAAGCTTTCTTT.

This clone was observed a single time. V usage is TRBV19 and J usage is TRBJ2-1, with D perhaps TRBD1 (5 bases). The CDR3 spans 14 residues. The V and J ends lost 6 bases and 4 bases respectively, with 13 bases between them. Germline-derived CDR1 and CDR2 are LNHDA and SQIVND (reference sequence). The CDR3: CASSDKTVYNEQFF. In DNA, the CDR3 is TGTGCCAGTAGCGATAAGACAGTGTACAATGAGCAGTTCTTC.

The J gene is TRBJ1-5, the V gene TRBV12-3 or TRBV12-4, with 7 bases lining up with TRBD1. The CDR3 extends over 13 amino acids. V shed 6 bases, J shed 5 bases, and the junction held 4 bases outside the gene matches. CDR3 amino acids: CASSYRGDQPQHF. In DNA form, the CDR3 reads TGTGCCAGCAGCTACAGGGGTGATCAGCCCCAGCATTTT.

The genes are TRBV13 and TRBJ1-1; 7 bases line up with TRBD1. CDR1 PRHDT and CDR2 FYEKMQ come from the germline V gene (reference sequence). J lost 2 bases, V lost 4 bases, and 1 base had no gene match. The CDR3 is 13 residues long. For the CDR3, the DNA is TGTGCCAGCAGCTACAGGGGTAACACTGAAGCTTTCTTT. Translation: CASSYRGNTEAFF.

The chain combines TRBV6-2 or TRBV6-3 with TRBJ1-6; TRBD1 matches at 10 bases. The CDR3 sequence is 15 residues long. CDR1 and CDR2 from the germline V gene are MNHEY and SVGEGT. V was clipped by 4 bases and J by 8 bases; unmatched bases: 5. Written as DNA, the CDR3 is TGTGCCAGCAGTTCCCGGACAGGGGGGGATTCACCCCTCCACTTT. It translates to CASSSRTGGDSPLHF.

This chain uses TRBV7-9 with TRBJ2-7; TRBD1 agrees at 10 bases. V shed 3 bases and J 4 bases; nucleotides not matched to a gene: 12. This CDR3 region has 17 residues. Germline values: CDR1 SEHNR, CDR2 FQNEAQ (reference sequence). The CDR3 coding sequence is TGTGCCAGCAGCTTTTCTGGGCCCGGGACAGGGGTGTACGAGCAGTACTTC. It translates to CASSFSGPGTGVYEQYF.

V gene TRBV11-2 combines with J gene TRBJ1-6, with 8 bases fitting TRBD1. Germline assignment: CDR1 SGHAT and CDR2 FQNNGV. The junction had 7 bases not matched to a gene; V was cut back by 5 bases and J by 10 bases. This CDR3 has 14 residues. The CDR3 DNA reads as TGTGCCAGCAGCCCGGGACAGGCGGAATCACCCCTCCACTTT. Protein: CASSPGQAESPLHF.

The CDR3 DNA follows: TGTGCCAGCAGTTCCACCAAGGACAGCAACTATGGCTACACCTTC. This sequence encodes CASSSTKDSNYGYTF. The genes are TRBV27 and TRBJ1-2; a weak D match, TRBD1 (6 bases). V gave up 4 bases and J gave up 2 bases, with 14 bases separating them. Germline V gene lookup returns CDR1 MNHEY and CDR2 SMNVEV (reference sequence). This CDR3 is built from 15 residues.

This chain uses TRBV27 with TRBJ2-1; 7 positions agree with TRBD2. The CDR3 has 15 amino acids. Germline CDR1 and CDR2: MNHEY and SMNVEV (reference sequence). After removal of 4 bases from V and 2 bases from J, the junction contained 5 bases not matched to a gene. The CDR3 DNA reads as TGTGCCAGCAGTTCACTAGCGAGGGCCTACAATGAGCAGTTCTTC. Amino acids: CASSSLARAYNEQFF.

The chain employs TRBV9 and TRBJ2-3, with 11 bases identical to TRBD2. Germline V lookup: CDR1 SGDLS, CDR2 YYNGEE. V trimming: 1 base; J trimming: 6 bases; junction bases outside the gene matches: 4. This CDR3 region has 15 residues. The CDR3: CASSVNSGGADTQYF. The DNA for the CDR3 is TGTGCCAGCAGCGTAAATAGCGGGGGGGCCGATACGCAGTATTTT.

The chain employs TRBV7-8 and TRBJ1-2; a possible D gene is TRBD1 (6 bases). Germline V gives CDR1 SGHVS, CDR2 FQNEAQ. Trimming cost V 5 bases and J 8 bases, with 15 bases left between them. The CDR3 length is 13 residues. The CDR3 DNA reads TGTGCCAGCAGCGCCCTAACAGGGATCGGCTACACCTTC. This gives the protein CASSALTGIGYTF.

This clone came up once. This chain links TRBV2 with TRBJ1-1, with no clear D. The CDR3 contains 15 residues. V was cut by 10 bases and J by 2 bases, with 20 bases left in between. CDR1 and CDR2 (germline): SNHLY, FYNNEI. The CDR3 sequence is CATSVELISNTEAFF. The CDR3 DNA is TGTGCCACAAGCGTGGAACTTATTTCCAACACTGAAGCTTTCTTT.

The V gene is TRBV4-3, the J gene TRBJ2-3, with unresolved D. Germline V CDR1 and CDR2: LGHNA, YSLEER. The CDR3 has 16 amino acids. V shed 1 base and J shed 2 bases, with 13 bases lying between them. In DNA form, the CDR3 reads TGCGCCAGCAGCCAAGGGGCCGTACCGTTCACAGATACGCAGTATTTT. This translates into CASSQGAVPFTDTQYF.

The V call is TRBV5-1, the J call TRBJ2-5; 9 bases agree with TRBD1. Trimming removed 0 bases from V and 5 bases from J; junction bases left unmatched: 5. The CDR3 sequence is 15 residues long. CDR1 is SGHRS, CDR2 YFSETQ, per germline. The CDR3 bases are TGCGCCAGCAGCTTGGGGGACAGGGAGGTTGAGACCCAGTACTTC. This sequence encodes CASSLGDREVETQYF. Full variable domain (remainder filled in from reference TRBV5-1 and TRBJ2-5): KAGVTQTPRYLIKTRGQQVTLSCSPISGHRSVSWYQQTPGQGLQFLFEYFSETQRNKGNFPGRFSGRQFSNSRSEMNVSTLELGDSALYLCASSLGDREVETQYFGPGTRLLVL.

The J gene is TRBJ1-4, the V gene TRBV13; D is ambiguous. The CDR3 is 15 residues long. Germline CDR1 is PRHDT and CDR2 is FYEKMQ (reference sequence). The V end was cut by 5 bases, the J end by 6 bases, with 16 bases between. The CDR3 nucleotides are TGTGCCAGCAGCCCGGGAGCGTCAAATTATGAAAAACTGTTTTTT. Translated: CASSPGASNYEKLFF.

Comments on this clone: Sequence at one end of the junction differs from germline and may be a read error. The CDR3 DNA reads TGTGCTAGCAGCATTAGCGGGGGGCACACAGATACGCAGTATTTT. Amino acids: CASSISGGHTDTQYF. The rearrangement uses TRBV7-7 and TRBJ2-3, with 10 bases matching TRBD2. Germline lookup yields CDR1 SSHAT and CDR2 FNYEAQ (reference sequence). This CDR3 has 15 amino acids.

The CDR3 region is CASSYGLAGRTDTQYF. Written as DNA, the CDR3 is TGTGCCAGCAGTTACGGACTAGCGGGCCGCACAGATACGCAGTATTTT. The chain uses TRBV6-2 or TRBV6-3 and TRBJ2-3, with 11 bases identical to TRBD2. V was clipped by 2 bases and J by 1 base; unmatched bases: 2. Looked up from germline, CDR1 is MNHEY and CDR2 is SVGEGT. CDR3 length: 16 amino acids.

This clone was seen once. The V call is TRBV5-4, the J call TRBJ2-2; D is possibly TRBD1 (5 bases). This CDR3 comprises 13 residues. CDR1 and CDR2 from the germline V gene are SGHNT and YYREEE (reference sequence). V lost 2 bases, J lost 5 bases, and 7 bases lay in between. This chain's CDR3 is CASSFQGTGELFF. In DNA, the CDR3 is TGTGCCAGCAGCTTCCAGGGTACCGGGGAGCTGTTTTTT.

CDR3 in amino acids: CASSLLSGDLRNEQFF. The CDR3 bases are TGCGCCAGCAGCTTGCTTAGCGGGGACCTCCGAAATGAGCAGTTCTTC. The chain joins TRBV5-1 to TRBJ2-1; 8 bases are a match to TRBD2. Germline V gene data show CDR1 as SGHRS and CDR2 as YFSETQ. The CDR3 covers 16 residues. V gave up 1 base and J gave up 7 bases; unmatched junction bases: 10.

The V and J genes are TRBV7-8 and TRBJ2-3, with 8 bases matching TRBD2. The V gene end was trimmed by 8 bases and the J gene end by 1 base; junction bases not matched to a gene: 5. CDR1 is SGHVS and CDR2 is FQNEAQ in the germline V gene. The length of the CDR3 is 14 residues. The CDR3 sequence: CASGTSGGTDTQYF. DNA of the CDR3: TGTGCCAGCGGTACTAGCGGAGGCACAGATACGCAGTATTTT.

CDR3 DNA sequence: TGTGCCAGCACCACAGCGGGTCGAACCTACAATGAGCAGTTCTTC. This translates into CASTTAGRTYNEQFF. This chain connects TRBV27 to TRBJ2-1, with D possibly being TRBD2 (6 bases). Per the germline V gene, CDR1 is MNHEY and CDR2 is SMNVEV (reference sequence). The length of the CDR3 is 15 residues. Trimming removed 7 bases from V and 2 bases from J, with 15 bases in between.

This clone was recorded a few times. The CDR3 protein is CSVNRADGYTF. CDR3 DNA: TGCAGCGTTAACAGGGCGGATGGCTACACCTTC. The chain couples TRBV29-1 to TRBJ1-2; weak D call: TRBD1 (6 bases). This CDR3 is built from 11 residues. CDR1 and CDR2 from the germline V gene are SQVTM and ANQGSEA. V shed 5 bases and J shed 6 bases, with 10 bases lying between them. Full variable domain (rest looked up from reference TRBV29-1 and TRBJ1-2): SAVISQKPSRDICQRGTSLTIQCQVDSQVTMMFWYRQQPGQSLTLIATANQGSEATYESGFVIDKFPISRPNLTFSTLTVSNMSPEDSSIYLCSVNRADGYTFGSGTRLTVV.